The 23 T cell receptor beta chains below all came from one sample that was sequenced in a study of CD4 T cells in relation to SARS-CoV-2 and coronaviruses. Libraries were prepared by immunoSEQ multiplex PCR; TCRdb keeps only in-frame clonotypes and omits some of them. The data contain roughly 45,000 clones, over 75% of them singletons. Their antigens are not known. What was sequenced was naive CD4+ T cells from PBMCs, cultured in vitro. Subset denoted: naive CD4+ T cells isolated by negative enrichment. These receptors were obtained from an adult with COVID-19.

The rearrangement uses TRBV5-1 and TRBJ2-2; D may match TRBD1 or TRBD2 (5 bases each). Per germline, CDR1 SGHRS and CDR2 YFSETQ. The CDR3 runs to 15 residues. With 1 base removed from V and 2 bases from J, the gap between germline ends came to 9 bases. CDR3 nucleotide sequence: TGCGCCAGCAGCTTGCGAGGGGACAACACCGGGGAGCTGTTTTTT. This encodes CASSLRGDNTGELFF.

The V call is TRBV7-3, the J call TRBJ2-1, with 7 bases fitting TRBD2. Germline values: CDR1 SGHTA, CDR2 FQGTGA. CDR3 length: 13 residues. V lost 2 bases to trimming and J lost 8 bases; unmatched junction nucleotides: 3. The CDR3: CASSLEGGHEQFF. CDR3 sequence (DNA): TGTGCCAGCAGCTTAGAGGGAGGGCATGAGCAGTTCTTC.

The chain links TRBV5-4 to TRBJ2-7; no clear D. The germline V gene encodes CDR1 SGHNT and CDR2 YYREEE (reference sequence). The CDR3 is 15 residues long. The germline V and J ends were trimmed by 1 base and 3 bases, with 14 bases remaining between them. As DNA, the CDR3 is TGTGCCAGCAGCTTGCAAGAGACCCCTCGCTACGAGCAGTACTTC. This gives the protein CASSLQETPRYEQYF.

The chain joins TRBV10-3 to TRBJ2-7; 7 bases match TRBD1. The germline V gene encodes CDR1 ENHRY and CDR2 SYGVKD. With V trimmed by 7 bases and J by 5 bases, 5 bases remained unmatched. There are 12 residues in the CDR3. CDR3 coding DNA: TGTGCCATCATGGGACAGCACCACGAGCAGTACTTC. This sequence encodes CAIMGQHHEQYF.

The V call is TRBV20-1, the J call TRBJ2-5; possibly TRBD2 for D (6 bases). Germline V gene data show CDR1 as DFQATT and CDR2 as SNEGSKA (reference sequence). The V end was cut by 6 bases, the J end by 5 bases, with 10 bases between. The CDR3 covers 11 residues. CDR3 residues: CSAPGGETQYF. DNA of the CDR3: TGCAGTGCCCCCGGAGGGGAGACCCAGTACTTC.

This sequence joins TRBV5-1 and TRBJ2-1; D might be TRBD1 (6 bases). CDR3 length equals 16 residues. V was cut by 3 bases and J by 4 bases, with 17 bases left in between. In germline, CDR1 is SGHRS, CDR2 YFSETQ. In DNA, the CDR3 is TGCGCCAGCAGCTCCCCCCAGGGGACCCCTTACAATGAGCAGTTCTTC. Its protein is CASSSPQGTPYNEQFF.

The CDR3 sequence is CASSSTGQGSETQYF. CDR3 nucleotide sequence: TGTGCCAGCAGCTCTACGGGACAGGGGTCGGAGACCCAGTACTTC. The genes are TRBV5-4 and TRBJ2-5; the match to TRBD1 covers 10 bases. CDR3 size: 15 residues. V lost 3 bases to trimming and J lost 5 bases; unmatched junction nucleotides: 7. CDR1 and CDR2 (germline): SGHNT, YYREEE (reference sequence).

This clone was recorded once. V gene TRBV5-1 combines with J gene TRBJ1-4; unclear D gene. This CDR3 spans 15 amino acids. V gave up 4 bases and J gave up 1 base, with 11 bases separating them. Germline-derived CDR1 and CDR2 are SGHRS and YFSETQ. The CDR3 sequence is CASSPTDGTNEKLFF. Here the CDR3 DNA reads TGCGCCAGCAGCCCAACGGATGGAACTAATGAAAAACTGTTTTTT.

The CDR3 bases are TGTGCCAGCAGTAACTCAGCTAACTATGGCTACACCTTC. Its translation is CASSNSANYGYTF. The chain carries TRBV28 and TRBJ1-2; no reliable D call. Germline CDR1 MDHEN, CDR2 SYDVKM. This CDR3 comprises 13 residues. The germline V and J ends were trimmed by 5 bases and 0 bases, with 7 bases remaining between them.

In DNA form, the CDR3 reads TGTGCCAGCAGTGAGGAGCAGACATCCTACGAGCAGTACTTC. It codes for CASSEEQTSYEQYF. The chain has TRBV2 and TRBJ2-7; D is uncertain. V lost 3 bases and J lost 1, with 10 bases in between. CDR1 is SNHLY, CDR2 FYNNEI, per germline. This CDR3 is built from 14 residues.

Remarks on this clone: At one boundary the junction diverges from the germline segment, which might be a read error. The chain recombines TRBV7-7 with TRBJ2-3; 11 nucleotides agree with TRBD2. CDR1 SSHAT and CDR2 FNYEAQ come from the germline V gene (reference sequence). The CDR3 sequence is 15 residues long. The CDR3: CASSRTSGSTDTQYF. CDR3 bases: TGTGCTAGCAGCCGGACTAGCGGGAGCACAGATACGCAGTATTTT.

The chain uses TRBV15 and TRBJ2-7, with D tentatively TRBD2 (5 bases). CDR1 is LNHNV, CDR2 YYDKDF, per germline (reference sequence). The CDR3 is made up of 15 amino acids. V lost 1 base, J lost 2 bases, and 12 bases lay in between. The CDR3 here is CATSRVEGPTYEQYF. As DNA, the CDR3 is TGTGCCACCAGCAGAGTTGAGGGTCCCACCTACGAGCAGTACTTC.

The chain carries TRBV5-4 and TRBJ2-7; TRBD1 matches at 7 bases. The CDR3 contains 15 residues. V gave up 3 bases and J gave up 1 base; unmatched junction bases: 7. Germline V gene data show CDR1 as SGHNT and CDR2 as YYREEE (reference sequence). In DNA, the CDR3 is TGTGCCAGCAGCTGGAAACCGGGACAGTCCTACGAGCAGTACTTC. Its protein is CASSWKPGQSYEQYF.

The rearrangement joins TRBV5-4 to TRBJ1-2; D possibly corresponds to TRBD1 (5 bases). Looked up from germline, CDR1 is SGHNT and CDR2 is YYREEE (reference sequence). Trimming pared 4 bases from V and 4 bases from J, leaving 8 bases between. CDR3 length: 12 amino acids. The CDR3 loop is CASSVDTYGYTF. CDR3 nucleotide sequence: TGTGCCAGCAGCGTGGACACCTATGGCTACACCTTC. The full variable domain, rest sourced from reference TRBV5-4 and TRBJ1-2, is ETGVTQSPTHLIKTRGQQVTLRCSSQSGHNTVSWYQQALGQGPQFIFQYYREEENGRGNFPPRFSGLQFPNYSSELNVNALELDDSALYLCASSVDTYGYTFGSGTRLTVV.

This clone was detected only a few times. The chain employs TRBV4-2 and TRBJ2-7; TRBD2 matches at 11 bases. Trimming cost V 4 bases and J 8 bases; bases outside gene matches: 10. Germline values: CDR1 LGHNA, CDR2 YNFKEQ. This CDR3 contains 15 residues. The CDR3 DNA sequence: TGTGCCAGCAGCCTAACTAGCGGGAGTGGGGGTAAGCAGTACTTC. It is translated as CASSLTSGSGGKQYF.

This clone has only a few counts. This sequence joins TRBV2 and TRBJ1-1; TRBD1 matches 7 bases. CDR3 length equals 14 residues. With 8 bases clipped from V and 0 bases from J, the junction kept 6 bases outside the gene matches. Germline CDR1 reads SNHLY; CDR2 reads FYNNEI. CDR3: CASFGTVMNTEAFF. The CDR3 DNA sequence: TGTGCCAGCTTCGGGACAGTTATGAACACTGAAGCTTTCTTT.

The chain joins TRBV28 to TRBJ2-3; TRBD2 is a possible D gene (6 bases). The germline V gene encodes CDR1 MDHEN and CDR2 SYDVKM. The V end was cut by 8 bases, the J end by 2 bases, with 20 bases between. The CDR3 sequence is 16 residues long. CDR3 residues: CASSPGASEYTDTQYF. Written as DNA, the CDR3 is TGTGCCAGCTCCCCCGGGGCTAGCGAGTACACAGATACGCAGTATTTT.

The CDR3 DNA reads TGTGCCAGCAGCTTAGGTCCGCACCAAGAGACCCAGTACTTC. Protein sequence: CASSLGPHQETQYF. V is TRBV7-8 and J is TRBJ2-5; no reliable D call. Germline V gives CDR1 SGHVS, CDR2 FQNEAQ. The V gene lost 1 base and the J gene lost 0 bases, with 6 bases spanning the gap. This CDR3 contains 14 residues.

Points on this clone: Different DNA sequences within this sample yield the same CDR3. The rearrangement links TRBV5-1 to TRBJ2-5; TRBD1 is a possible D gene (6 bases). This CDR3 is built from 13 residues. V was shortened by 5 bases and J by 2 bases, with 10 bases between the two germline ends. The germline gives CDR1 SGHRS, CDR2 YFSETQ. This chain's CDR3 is CASSLGQQETQYF. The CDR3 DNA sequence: TGCGCCAGCAGTCTAGGACAGCAAGAGACCCAGTACTTC.

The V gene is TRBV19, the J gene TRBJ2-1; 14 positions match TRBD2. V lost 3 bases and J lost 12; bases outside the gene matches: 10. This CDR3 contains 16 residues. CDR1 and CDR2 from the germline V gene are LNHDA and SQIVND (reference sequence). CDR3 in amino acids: CASSIAGTSGSRRQFF. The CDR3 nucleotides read TGTGCCAGTAGTATTGCCGGGACTAGCGGGAGTCGTAGGCAGTTCTTC.

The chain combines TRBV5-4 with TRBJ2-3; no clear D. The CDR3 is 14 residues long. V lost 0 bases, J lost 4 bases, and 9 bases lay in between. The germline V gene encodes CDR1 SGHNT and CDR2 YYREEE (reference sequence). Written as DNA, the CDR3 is TGTGCCAGCAGCTTGGAGTCGGGCGCAGATACGCAGTATTTT. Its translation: CASSLESGADTQYF.

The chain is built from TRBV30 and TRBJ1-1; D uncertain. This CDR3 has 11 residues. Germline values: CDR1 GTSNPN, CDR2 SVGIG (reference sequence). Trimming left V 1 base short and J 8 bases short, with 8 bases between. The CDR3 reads CAWSARGEAFF. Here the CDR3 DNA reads TGTGCCTGGAGTGCCCGGGGAGAAGCTTTCTTT.

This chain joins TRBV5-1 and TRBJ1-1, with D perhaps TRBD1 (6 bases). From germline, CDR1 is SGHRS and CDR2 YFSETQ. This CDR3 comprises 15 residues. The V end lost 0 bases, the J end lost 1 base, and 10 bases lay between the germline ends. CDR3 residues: CASSLAGQRNTEAFF. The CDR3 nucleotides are TGCGCCAGCAGCTTGGCTGGACAGCGGAACACTGAAGCTTTCTTT.